The entry below describes one T cell receptor beta chain. Its antigen is not known. The record originates from a study of T cells in localized non-small cell lung cancer. Points from the study as a whole: Among the top 100 tumor clones, a median around 50 appeared in adjacent lung. Uninvolved adjacent lung showed higher T cell clonality than tumor.

Sequencing used immunoSEQ multiplex PCR; TCRdb keeps in-frame clones, though not all of them. The sample comprises 60,000 to 75,000 clones, around 81% of which are singletons, and roughly 4.5% rests with the top ten. This clonotype originated in a man aged 40-75 years with stage II lung adenocarcinoma. The source material was PBMCs, sampled before any cancer treatment.

The chain's CDR3 is CASSWPRFGAPYEQYF. CDR3 bases: TGTGCCAGCAGCTGGCCTAGGTTCGGGGCCCCCTACGAGCAGTACTTC. This chain joins TRBV7-9 and TRBJ2-7; D might be TRBD1 or TRBD2, each matching 5 bases. This CDR3 region has 16 residues. In germline, CDR1 is SEHNR, CDR2 FQNEAQ (reference sequence). V lost 4 bases and J 2 bases, leaving 18 bases between the germline ends.